This T cell receptor beta chain appears in the sequencing data of a study of vaccination and CD4 T cells after COVID-19. Across the whole study: Typically, post-vaccine samples were obtained a median around 72 days after dose two, within a range of 14 to 241.

The CDR3 extends over 15 amino acids. V was trimmed by 9 bases and J by 4 bases, leaving 20 bases between them. Germline CDR1 and CDR2: SNHLY and FYNNEI. Treatment here: approximately nine-day PBMC culture with coronavirus spike peptide pools or control peptides (ViraFEST assay). This clonotype was recorded a few times. The antigen remains unidentified. Study-wide results and caveats: Among convalescent patients, a median 86.3% of reactive clones emerged only after vaccination.

Researchers used the Oncomine TCR Beta short-read assay to sequence DNA from cultured CD4+ T cells. TCRdb called the PCR reads again in MiXCR, with one record for every CDR3 protein. The sample yields 9,000 to 10,000 distinct CDR3 sequences, 68% seen once. The clonotype comes from a human donor who had recovered from COVID-19. Here the sequenced sample was CD4+ T cells from blood, cultured in vitro, taken before SARS-CoV-2 vaccination. The genes are TRBV2 and TRBJ2-3; weak D call: TRBD1 (6 bases). The CDR3 DNA is TGTGCCAGTGGGTTTGGGCAGGGGATATCAGATACGCAGTATTTT. Its protein product is CASGFGQGISDTQYF.